These 28 T cell receptor beta chains share one sample of origin, sequenced in a study of neoadjuvant anti-PD-1 for oral cavity cancer. The time point: after neoadjuvant nivolumab, at surgical resection. Only in-frame clones appear in the TCRdb table, and some are missing; sequencing was by immunoSEQ multiplex PCR. The sample includes over 65,000 clones, 85% of them seen just once. The sample was PBMCs, taken after nivolumab (anti-PD-1) treatment. These receptor sequences come from a person aged 35-80 years with oral cavity squamous cell carcinoma.

As DNA, the CDR3 is TGTGCCAGCAGCCAAGCACTAGCGGGAGGGCAGCGAGAGACCCAGTACTTC. Translated: CASSQALAGGQRETQYF. The chain couples TRBV14 to TRBJ2-5; 13 nucleotides match TRBD2. Trimming cost V 1 base and J 4 bases; bases outside gene matches: 6. The CDR3 totals 17 residues. The germline V gene encodes CDR1 SGHDN and CDR2 FVKESK.

This chain uses TRBV4-1 with TRBJ2-1, with TRBD2 matching over 10 bases. The CDR3 runs to 18 residues. V lost 0 bases and J lost 0; bases outside the gene matches: 5. Germline values: CDR1 MGHRA, CDR2 YSYEKL. CDR3 in DNA: TGCGCCAGCAGCCAAGATCGGGCTAGCGGGAGCTCCTACAATGAGCAGTTCTTC. This encodes CASSQDRASGSSYNEQFF.

The J gene is TRBJ2-3, the V gene TRBV4-1; D might be TRBD1 or TRBD2, each matching 5 bases. This CDR3 comprises 15 residues. The germline CDR1 and CDR2 sequences are MGHRA and YSYEKL. Trimming left V 1 base short and J 0 bases short, with 8 bases between. The CDR3 loop reads CASSQGRDSTDTQYF. CDR3 sequence (DNA): TGCGCCAGCAGCCAAGGCCGGGACAGCACAGATACGCAGTATTTT.

The rearrangement joins TRBV5-5 to TRBJ2-1; TRBD2 matches at 7 bases. The CDR3 contains 15 residues. Germline-derived CDR1 and CDR2 are SGHKS and YYEKEE (reference sequence). With 2 bases clipped from V and 7 bases from J, the junction kept 9 bases outside the gene matches. The CDR3 DNA reads as TGTGCCAGCAGCTTTACGACTAGCTTGGGGAATGAGCAGTTCTTC. Translating gives CASSFTTSLGNEQFF.

J is TRBJ1-2 and V is TRBV29-1; D may be TRBD1 (5 bases). CDR3 length equals 12 residues. Germline CDR1 SQVTM, CDR2 ANQGSEA. The V and J ends lost 3 bases and 8 bases respectively, with 13 bases between them. Written as DNA, the CDR3 is TGCAGCGTTGACATAGGGGCCGGGGGCTACACCTTC. Protein product: CSVDIGAGGYTF.

For this clone: Other nucleotide sequences from this sample produce the same CDR3. This rearrangement joins TRBV19 to TRBJ2-7; D remains unclear. Germline V lookup: CDR1 LNHDA, CDR2 SQIVND (reference sequence). The CDR3 has 12 residues. V gave up 1 base and J gave up 6 bases, with 7 bases separating them. CDR3 loop: CASSIGGSEQYF. CDR3 coding DNA: TGTGCCAGTAGTATAGGAGGCTCCGAGCAGTACTTC.

V gene TRBV5-1 combines with J gene TRBJ2-1; a weak D match, TRBD2 (7 bases). V was pared by 4 bases and J by 4 bases, with 15 bases between. This CDR3 contains 15 residues. The germline V gene has CDR1 SGHRS and CDR2 YFSETQ. The CDR3 DNA follows: TGCGCCAGCAGCCCGGGGGGACAACTATACAATGAGCAGTTCTTC. It codes for CASSPGGQLYNEQFF.

This clone was picked up a small number of times. The chain has TRBV30 and TRBJ2-1; no firm D call. This CDR3 has 15 residues. Germline CDR1 GTSNPN, CDR2 SVGIG (reference sequence). The germline V and J ends were trimmed by 0 bases and 2 bases, with 11 bases remaining between them. CDR3 in amino acids: CAWSVPPVTYNEQFF. The CDR3 coding sequence is TGTGCCTGGAGTGTACCGCCGGTTACCTACAATGAGCAGTTCTTC. The full variable domain, with the rest looked up from reference TRBV30 and TRBJ2-1, is SQTIHQWPATLVQPVGSPLSLECTVEGTSNPNLYWYRQAAGRGLQLLFYSVGIGQISSEVPQNLSASRPQDRQFILSSKKLLLSDSGFYLCAWSVPPVTYNEQFFGPGTRLTVL.

The chain uses TRBV19 and TRBJ1-1, with D hard to call. V was cut by 4 bases and J by 6 bases, with 12 bases left in between. Germline CDR1 is LNHDA and CDR2 is SQIVND (reference sequence). This CDR3 spans 13 amino acids. The CDR3 spells CASSTGNVAEAFF. Here the CDR3 DNA reads TGTGCCAGTAGTACGGGGAACGTAGCTGAAGCTTTCTTT.

A remark on this clone: The sample holds other DNA sequences that translate to the same CDR3. The V and J genes are TRBV5-1 and TRBJ2-3; D not certain. The V end was cut by 0 bases, the J end by 2 bases, with 7 bases between. The CDR3 covers 14 residues. Germline lookup yields CDR1 SGHRS and CDR2 YFSETQ. CDR3 protein: CASSLERSTDTQYF. The CDR3 DNA reads as TGCGCCAGCAGCTTGGAGCGCTCCACAGATACGCAGTATTTT. The complete variable domain, with remaining parts taken from reference TRBV5-1 and TRBJ2-3, reads KAGVTQTPRYLIKTRGQQVTLSCSPISGHRSVSWYQQTPGQGLQFLFEYFSETQRNKGNFPGRFSGRQFSNSRSEMNVSTLELGDSALYLCASSLERSTDTQYFGPGTRLTVL.

This rearrangement joins TRBV25-1 to TRBJ2-1; 7 positions match TRBD2. The trim removed 5 bases at V and 6 bases at J, leaving 7 bases unmatched. The CDR3 consists of 14 residues. CDR1 and CDR2 from the germline V gene are MGHDK and SYGVNS. Written as DNA, the CDR3 is TGTGCCAGCAGTACCCGTGGGGGGGGCAATGAGCAGTTCTTC. Translation gives CASSTRGGGNEQFF.

CDR3 region: CSVDRQGGGLDYNEQFF. CDR3 DNA: TGCAGCGTCGACCGACAGGGAGGGGGGCTAGACTACAATGAGCAGTTCTTC. The chain uses TRBV29-1 and TRBJ2-1; D may be TRBD1 or TRBD2 (7 bases each). V dropped 6 bases and J dropped 3 bases, with 24 bases sitting between them. The CDR3 runs 17 residues. Germline assignment: CDR1 SQVTM and CDR2 ANQGSEA.

This clone was seen only a few times. The rearrangement links TRBV30 to TRBJ2-3; D is possibly TRBD1 or TRBD2 (6 bases each). With 8 bases removed from V and 6 bases from J, the gap between germline ends came to 15 bases. Germline-derived CDR1 and CDR2 are GTSNPN and SVGIG (reference sequence). The length of the CDR3 is 12 residues. DNA for the CDR3: TGTGCCGGGACGACGGGGGCCGATACGCAGTATTTT. It yields the protein CAGTTGADTQYF.

This clone has only a few counts. The DNA for the CDR3 is TGCGCCAGCAGCCAAGCGACAGGCACCGGGGAGCTGTTTTTT. Protein sequence: CASSQATGTGELFF. V is TRBV4-1 and J is TRBJ2-2; D perhaps matches TRBD1 (6 bases). V shed 1 base and J shed 4 bases, with 7 bases lying between them. Looked up from germline, CDR1 is MGHRA and CDR2 is YSYEKL. This CDR3 is 14 amino acids long.

The chain combines TRBV6-1 with TRBJ2-2; unclear D gene. The CDR3 is made up of 14 amino acids. V was trimmed by 6 bases and J by 1 base, leaving 9 bases between them. CDR1 and CDR2 from the germline V gene are MNHNS and SASEGT. The DNA of the CDR3 is TGTGCCAGCAGGCCCTATAGGAACACCGGGGAGCTGTTTTTT. As protein: CASRPYRNTGELFF.

This clone was seen repeatedly, ten times or more. This chain uses TRBV30 with TRBJ1-1; no definite D call. Trimming shortened V by 2 bases and J by 0 bases, and 7 bases separated the two germline ends. Germline CDR1 GTSNPN, CDR2 SVGIG (reference sequence). This CDR3 region has 13 residues. CDR3 coding DNA: TGTGCCTGGAGTCAGACACTGAACACTGAAGCTTTCTTT. It codes for CAWSQTLNTEAFF.

The sample holds one count of this clone. The rearrangement links TRBV6-5 to TRBJ2-7; tentatively, D is TRBD2 (6 bases). Germline V CDR1 and CDR2: MNHEY, SVGAGI. V dropped 6 bases and J dropped 4 bases, with 7 bases sitting between them. The CDR3 is 11 residues long. CDR3 bases: TGTGCCAGCAGGGCGGGATACGAGCAGTACTTC. Its protein product is CASRAGYEQYF.

The genes are TRBV5-1 and TRBJ2-1; 10 bases are shared with TRBD2. Looked up from germline, CDR1 is SGHRS and CDR2 is YFSETQ. The CDR3 is 15 amino acids. V lost 0 bases to trimming and J lost 8 bases; unmatched junction nucleotides: 5. The CDR3 sequence is CASSLEILAGDEQFF. CDR3 in DNA: TGCGCCAGCAGCTTGGAGATCCTAGCGGGAGATGAGCAGTTCTTC.

This clone was seen ten or more times. The rearrangement links TRBV19 to TRBJ2-5; D is unclear. This CDR3 spans 13 amino acids. Germline lookup yields CDR1 LNHDA and CDR2 SQIVND (reference sequence). V gave up 7 bases and J gave up 5 bases, with 14 bases separating them. In nucleotides, the CDR3 is TGTGCCAGTATCCCATCGGGTGGGGAGACCCAGTACTTC. It codes for CASIPSGGETQYF.

CDR3 sequence (DNA): TGTGCCAGCAGTGCTAGCGGGAGCACAGATACGCAGTATTTT. Protein sequence: CASSASGSTDTQYF. The chain couples TRBV6-4 to TRBJ2-3, with 8 bases identical to TRBD2. Per the germline V gene, CDR1 is MRHNA and CDR2 is SNTAGT. The V segment lost 4 bases and the J segment 0 bases; nucleotides outside the gene matches: 0. The CDR3 is 14 amino acids.

This clone was seen a single time. Within the sample, other DNA sequences also encode this same CDR3. V gene TRBV30 combines with J gene TRBJ1-5; D call uncertain. The germline V gene encodes CDR1 GTSNPN and CDR2 SVGIG (reference sequence). CDR3 length equals 14 residues. V shed 3 bases and J shed 0 bases, with 9 bases lying between them. This CDR3 reads CAWRGGDSNQPQHF. CDR3 DNA sequence: TGTGCCTGGAGAGGCGGGGATAGCAATCAGCCCCAGCATTTT.

This chain links TRBV5-4 with TRBJ2-3; D ambiguous. Germline lookup yields CDR1 SGHNT and CDR2 YYREEE (reference sequence). CDR3 size: 13 residues. V was trimmed by 2 bases and J by 6 bases, leaving 10 bases between them. This CDR3 reads CASSFLGSDTQYF. The CDR3 region has the DNA TGTGCCAGCAGCTTCCTGGGATCTGATACGCAGTATTTT. Using reference TRBV5-4 and TRBJ2-3 for the parts outside the CDR3, the full variable domain is ETGVTQSPTHLIKTRGQQVTLRCSSQSGHNTVSWYQQALGQGPQFIFQYYREEENGRGNFPPRFSGLQFPNYSSELNVNALELDDSALYLCASSFLGSDTQYFGPGTRLTVL.

This clone showed up just a few times. The chain joins TRBV29-1 to TRBJ2-5, with D uncertain. Trimming took 1 base from V and 1 from J, leaving 7 bases between them. The length of the CDR3 is 13 residues. Looked up from germline, CDR1 is SQVTM and CDR2 is ANQGSEA. CDR3 DNA: TGCAGCGTTGAAGGTGTGATCCAAGAGACCCAGTACTTC. Protein product: CSVEGVIQETQYF.

The chain is built from TRBV25-1 and TRBJ1-2; D call uncertain. Deletions cut 7 bases from V and 6 bases from J, with 21 bases between. The CDR3 sequence is 15 residues long. The germline gives CDR1 MGHDK, CDR2 SYGVNS. CDR3 nucleotide sequence: TGTGCCAGCATGGGCGTCGGGTTCGGCCGGGATGGCTACACCTTC. Encoded protein: CASMGVGFGRDGYTF.

The chain carries TRBV7-9 and TRBJ2-3; 11 bases match TRBD2. V lost 4 bases and J lost 0; bases outside the gene matches: 0. CDR1 and CDR2 (germline): SEHNR, FQNEAQ (reference sequence). The CDR3 consists of 15 residues. The CDR3 sequence is CASSWTSGSTDTQYF. In DNA, the CDR3 is TGTGCCAGCAGCTGGACTAGCGGGAGCACAGATACGCAGTATTTT.

In this sample, this clone turned up a few times. V is TRBV30 and J is TRBJ1-1, with D perhaps matching TRBD1 (5 bases). The germline CDR1 and CDR2 sequences are GTSNPN and SVGIG (reference sequence). The ends were cut back, 3 bases at V and 1 base at J, with 9 bases in the middle. The CDR3 is made up of 13 amino acids. The CDR3 sequence: CAWSAQENTEAFF. As DNA, the CDR3 is TGTGCCTGGAGCGCACAGGAGAACACTGAAGCTTTCTTT. The full variable domain, completed using reference TRBV30 and TRBJ1-1, is SQTIHQWPATLVQPVGSPLSLECTVEGTSNPNLYWYRQAAGRGLQLLFYSVGIGQISSEVPQNLSASRPQDRQFILSSKKLLLSDSGFYLCAWSAQENTEAFFGQGTRLTVV.

The V call is TRBV11-2, the J call TRBJ2-2; 8 bases fit TRBD2. The CDR3 runs to 16 residues. After removal of 1 base from V and 6 bases from J, the junction contained 7 bases not matched to a gene. Germline CDR1 is SGHAT and CDR2 is FQNNGV. The CDR3 loop is CASSLVAGGGSGELFF. The CDR3 coding sequence is TGTGCCAGCAGCTTAGTTGCGGGAGGTGGGTCCGGGGAGCTGTTTTTT.

The chain joins TRBV9 to TRBJ2-2, with TRBD2 as a possible D gene (6 bases). V was cut by 1 base and J by 2 bases, with 9 bases left in between. The CDR3 is made up of 15 amino acids. Germline CDR1 is SGDLS and CDR2 is YYNGEE. CDR3 sequence (DNA): TGTGCCAGCAGCGTACGGGACTTAAACACCGGGGAGCTGTTTTTT. Encoded protein: CASSVRDLNTGELFF. Full variable domain (remainder filled in from reference TRBV9 and TRBJ2-2): DSGVTQTPKHLITATGQRVTLRCSPRSGDLSVYWYQQSLDQGLQFLIQYYNGEERAKGNILERFSAQQFPDLHSELNLSSLELGDSALYFCASSVRDLNTGELFFGEGSRLTVL.